Listed here are 14 T cell receptor beta chains from one sample, sequenced in a study of T cell responses to AZD1222 COVID-19 vaccine. TCRdb's copy holds only in-frame clones and misses some; the assay was immunoSEQ multiplex PCR. The repertoire has 150,000 to 200,000 clones, 90% to 95% of them found once; the top ten carry 3.6%. The material was peripheral blood, obtained 28 days after the second dose of the MenACWY control vaccine. The receptor source for this set is an adult who received the MenACWY meningococcal vaccine as a control.

The genes are TRBV19 and TRBJ2-5; 10 bases map to TRBD2. J lost 1 base, V lost 5 bases, and 10 bases had no gene match. The CDR3 is made up of 17 amino acids. CDR1 and CDR2 from the germline V gene are LNHDA and SQIVND (reference sequence). CDR3 amino acids: CASSARRTSGPQETQYF. The CDR3 region has the DNA TGTGCCAGTAGTGCGCGACGGACTAGCGGCCCCCAAGAGACCCAGTACTTC.

CDR3 residues: CASGSGHLDTEAFF. Here the CDR3 DNA reads TGTGCTAGTGGTTCGGGACACCTTGACACTGAAGCTTTCTTT. V is TRBV12-5 and J is TRBJ1-1; a weak D match, TRBD1 (6 bases). CDR1 LGHNT and CDR2 FRNRAP come from the germline V gene. The CDR3 spans 14 residues. Trimming pared 4 bases from V and 3 bases from J, leaving 12 bases between.

The V call is TRBV4-1, the J call TRBJ1-2, with a possible D match to TRBD1 (5 bases). The CDR3 runs 15 residues. The germline gives CDR1 MGHRA, CDR2 YSYEKL. Trimming shortened V by 2 bases and J by 3 bases, and 13 bases separated the two germline ends. CDR3 sequence (DNA): TGCGCCAGCAGCCAATTTTTTGACAGACACTATGGCTACACCTTC. Its translation: CASSQFFDRHYGYTF.

The chain joins TRBV28 to TRBJ2-7; D possibly corresponds to TRBD2 (5 bases). CDR1 is MDHEN, CDR2 SYDVKM, per germline. The CDR3 is 13 residues long. Trimming removed 6 bases from V and 0 bases from J, with 9 bases in between. CDR3 DNA sequence: TGTGCCAGCAGGAGGGCCGGCTCCTACGAGCAGTACTTC. Translated: CASRRAGSYEQYF.

V gene TRBV30 combines with J gene TRBJ1-2, with D uncertain. The CDR3 consists of 12 residues. Trimming took 0 bases from V and 8 from J, leaving 10 bases between them. The V gene's germline CDR1 is GTSNPN and CDR2 SVGIG (reference sequence). CDR3: CAWSVRPQGYTF. In nucleotides, the CDR3 is TGTGCCTGGAGTGTACGCCCTCAGGGCTACACCTTC.

This clone was found once. This chain connects TRBV9 to TRBJ2-2, with 14 bases fitting TRBD2. This CDR3 spans 16 amino acids. CDR1 SGDLS and CDR2 YYNGEE come from the germline V gene. Trimming took 4 bases from V and 4 from J; bases not matched to a gene: 3. CDR3: CASSPGLAGGTGELFF. CDR3 sequence (DNA): TGTGCCAGCAGCCCTGGACTAGCGGGGGGCACCGGGGAGCTGTTTTTT.

The chain has TRBV5-6 and TRBJ2-2; 10 bases fit TRBD1. This CDR3 has 16 amino acids. Trimming removed 5 bases from V and 6 bases from J; junction bases left unmatched: 10. The germline CDR1 and CDR2 sequences are SGHDT and YYEEEE. CDR3 in amino acids: CASRYSGTGEAGELFF. The CDR3 nucleotides read TGTGCCAGCAGGTACTCCGGGACAGGGGAGGCCGGGGAGCTGTTTTTT.

V gene TRBV5-1 combines with J gene TRBJ1-4; 8 bases map to TRBD1. The length of the CDR3 is 13 residues. Trimming at V came to 10 bases and at J to 7 bases, leaving 9 bases not matched to a gene. CDR1 is SGHRS, CDR2 YFSETQ, per germline. As DNA, the CDR3 is TGCGCCCCACTCTCACAGGGGGGTGAAAAACTGTTTTTT. This encodes CAPLSQGGEKLFF. The full variable domain, with the rest looked up from reference TRBV5-1 and TRBJ1-4, is KAGVTQTPRYLIKTRGQQVTLSCSPISGHRSVSWYQQTPGQGLQFLFEYFSETQRNKGNFPGRFSGRQFSNSRSEMNVSTLELGDSALYLCAPLSQGGEKLFFGSGTQLSVL.

This clone was seen only once. The sample contains more than one DNA sequence encoding this CDR3. V and J are TRBV9 and TRBJ2-2; 7 nucleotides agree with TRBD2. The CDR3 contains 16 residues. Germline assignment: CDR1 SGDLS and CDR2 YYNGEE. J was trimmed by 0 bases and V by 0 bases; bases with no gene match: 2. CDR3 nucleotide sequence: TGTGCCAGCAGCGTAGCTAGCGGTGCGAACACCGGGGAGCTGTTTTTT. Protein: CASSVASGANTGELFF.

The chain carries TRBV19 and TRBJ1-1; D unclear. The CDR3 contains 13 residues. Germline loops: CDR1 LNHDA, CDR2 SQIVND (reference sequence). V lost 2 bases and J 2 bases, leaving 6 bases between the germline ends. CDR3 DNA sequence: TGTGCCAGTAGTATAATGGACAACACTGAAGCTTTCTTT. It is translated as CASSIMDNTEAFF.

J is TRBJ2-3 and V is TRBV5-1; TRBD2 agrees at 7 bases. The V segment lost 6 bases and the J segment 3 bases; nucleotides outside the gene matches: 10. Germline values: CDR1 SGHRS, CDR2 YFSETQ. The length of the CDR3 is 15 residues. The CDR3 DNA reads as TGCGCCAGCACCACCGATGGCGGGAGAACAGATACGCAGTATTTT. Its protein is CASTTDGGRTDTQYF.

The chain is built from TRBV18 and TRBJ2-7; 11 bases agree with TRBD2. The CDR3 length is 15 residues. With V trimmed by 2 bases and J by 5 bases, 5 bases remained unmatched. From germline, CDR1 is KGHSH and CDR2 LQKENI. The CDR3 loop is CASSPTSGSPHEQYF. In DNA form, the CDR3 reads TGTGCCAGCTCACCAACTAGCGGGAGTCCCCACGAGCAGTACTTC.

The chain is built from TRBV28 and TRBJ1-1; D gene uncertain. The CDR3 spans 14 residues. Germline lookup yields CDR1 MDHEN and CDR2 SYDVKM. Trimming took 7 bases from V and 10 from J, leaving 22 bases between them. The DNA of the CDR3 is TGTGCCAGCATTCCCCCGCACGGTTACTCGGGAGCTTTCTTT. It translates to CASIPPHGYSGAFF.

The chain carries TRBV3-1 (or the pseudogene TRBV3-2) and TRBJ1-2; perhaps TRBD1 as D (6 bases). Looked up from germline, CDR1 is LGHDT and CDR2 is YNNKEL (reference sequence). The CDR3 is 14 amino acids. Trimming removed 0 bases at V and 4 bases at J, with 9 bases between. CDR3 in amino acids: CASSQDQGIYGYTF. For the CDR3, the DNA is TGTGCCAGCAGCCAAGATCAGGGGATCTATGGCTACACCTTC.